The following is a T cell receptor beta chain sequence with its context. The target antigen is unknown. TCRdb keeps only in-frame clones here, not all; method: immunoSEQ multiplex PCR. This sample has around 94,000 clones; roughly nine tenths occur once, and the top ten carry less than 6%. These data belong to a study of T cell responses to AZD1222 COVID-19 vaccine. Findings and limits, study-wide: Without day 14 samples, only post-peak T cell repertoires were studied. As reported, nearly half of all spike-specific TCRs target variant regions that are unmutated. Breadth and depth of Spike-specific TCRs rose after two AZD1222 doses. The span of vaccine-associated CD4 TCRs extended across spike, with dominance at 160-218 and 743-854.

This CDR3 spans 14 amino acids. Germline CDR1 MDHEN, CDR2 SYDVKM. V gave up 0 bases and J gave up 8 bases, with 10 bases separating them. The sequence derives from an adult in good health. Sequences were derived from peripheral blood, sampled on day 0 of AZD1222 vaccination. The chain couples TRBV28 to TRBJ1-4, with D perhaps matching TRBD1 (6 bases). The CDR3 DNA sequence: TGTGCCAGCAGTTTATGGGGGGCCCGGGAAAAACTGTTTTTT. Translation gives CASSLWGAREKLFF.